The clone carrying this TCR beta chain occurred many times. Its antigen is as yet unknown. This sample is drawn from a study of identical twins. CDR3 length: 14 residues. V was trimmed by 6 bases and J by 0 bases, leaving 9 bases between them. Study results and limitations: The authors drew conclusions from cross-sectional statistical analysis rather than following the same donors.

TCRdb reprocessed the 5' RACE reads with MiXCR, giving one entry per CDR3 protein. The data hold over 550,000 distinct CDR3 sequences, with around 7.4% observed a single time. The data also belong to a second study, concerning yellow fever vaccine responses in identical twins. That source adds: On the reported evidence, twins' vaccine T cell responses seemed partly convergent and partly personalized.

This TCR was recovered from a woman aged 18 to 35 in good health. The sequenced material came from PBMCs. The chain carries TRBV12-3 or TRBV12-4 and TRBJ1-3; D is ambiguous. CDR3 DNA: TGTGCCAGCAGCCTGTCTGGCTCTGGAAACACCATATATTTT. Its protein product is CASSLSGSGNTIYF.